This TCR beta chain was retrieved from a study of T-cell reconstitution after alpha-beta-depleted transplantation in children. In this sample, this clonotype turned up many times. Using unique molecular identifiers, the investigators prepared the TCRbeta library. Via MiXCR, TCRdb re-called the PCR reads, giving one row per CDR3 protein. The data hold tens of thousands of distinct CDR3 sequences, with roughly 4.4% observed a single time. The sequence came from a boy less than two years old who had a stem cell transplant for acute myeloid leukemia, so the T cells may come from the graft donor. The sample here was PBMCs, mostly from graft donor cells, taken 180 days after TCRalphabeta/CD19-depleted stem cell transplant.

This CDR3 is CASSLEAAFGEKLFF. The CDR3 region has the DNA TGTGCCAGCAGCTTAGAGGCGGCATTCGGTGAAAAACTGTTTTTT. The chain uses TRBV7-9 and TRBJ1-4; D not resolved. This CDR3 region has 15 residues. Germline lookup yields CDR1 SEHNR and CDR2 FQNEAQ (reference sequence). The germline V and J ends were trimmed by 1 base and 7 bases, with 13 bases remaining between them.